A single sample is the source of the 4 T cell receptor beta chains below, sequenced in a study of post-analysis software for immune sequencing data. General observations from the study: The five TRBV segments detected at higher frequency in patients than in controls included TRBV5-6, TRBV5-1 and TRBV20-1.

Antigens of these TCRs are unknown. Libraries were made from TCR beta cDNA, and they carried unique molecular identifiers. TCRdb re-called the PCR reads with MiXCR, one entry per CDR3 protein. The table includes hundreds of thousands of distinct CDR3 sequences, 30% detected once. Specimen: blood. All receptors derive from a girl under 18 with multiple sclerosis.

This chain links TRBV6-1 with TRBJ1-6; D might be TRBD1 (5 bases). Trimming cost V 6 bases and J 4 bases, with 22 bases left between them. This CDR3 comprises 18 residues. Per the germline V gene, CDR1 is MNHNS and CDR2 is SASEGT. The CDR3 nucleotides are TGTGCCAGCAGCCCCTCCTACCGGGGGTGGGAATATAATTCACCCCTCCACTTT. This encodes CASSPSYRGWEYNSPLHF.

The rearrangement joins TRBV9 to TRBJ1-1, with TRBD1 identical over 10 bases. This CDR3 is 14 amino acids long. Trimming removed 3 bases from V and 10 bases from J; junction bases left unmatched: 9. CDR1 and CDR2 from the germline V gene are SGDLS and YYNGEE. The CDR3 DNA reads TGTGCCAGCAGCGGTACCGGGACAGGGGCGGGAGCTTTCTTT. This encodes CASSGTGTGAGAFF.

The gene calls are TRBV12-3 or TRBV12-4 and TRBJ2-1; D perhaps matches TRBD1 (5 bases). The CDR3 contains 17 residues. V gave up 1 base and J gave up 7 bases, with 20 bases separating them. DNA of the CDR3: TGTGCCAGCAGTTTAGTGTCGCAGGGAAGGTTGAAGAATGAGCAGTTCTTC. It codes for CASSLVSQGRLKNEQFF.

This clonotype came up a few times. V and J are TRBV15 and TRBJ2-7; TRBD2 matches at 10 bases. CDR1 and CDR2 from the germline V gene are LNHNV and YYDKDF (reference sequence). J was trimmed by 6 bases and V by 1 base; bases with no gene match: 6. The CDR3 has 15 residues. DNA of the CDR3: TGTGCCACCAGCAGAGTTTTAGCGGGAGGCAGCGAGCAGTACTTC. Protein sequence: CATSRVLAGGSEQYF.